Listed below are T cell receptor beta chains from one sample, sequenced in a study of blood T cells in healthy people across ages. TCRdb passed the 5' RACE reads through MiXCR, listing each CDR3 protein once. The repertoire holds some 1.5 million distinct CDR3 sequences, with roughly 43% as singletons. The sequenced sample was blood. All receptors derive from a woman in her late teens or twenties in good health. The CDR3 runs from the conserved cysteine through the conserved F or W. D genes are given only for firm matches. Clone size, where shown, is once, few, many, or a class for clones that have expanded.

abundance: few
d_gene: TRBD2
j_gene: TRBJ2-3
v_gene: TRBV4-3
CDR3aa: CASSQDWGSGIGDTQYF
CDR3nt: TGCGCCAGCAGCCAAGATTGGGGTAGCGGGATTGGAGATACGCAGTATTTT

abundance: -
d_gene: TRBD2
j_gene: TRBJ2-1
v_gene: TRBV7-9
CDR3aa: CASSKLAGADNVQFF
CDR3nt: TGTGCCAGCAGCAAACTAGCGGGAGCTGACAATGTGCAGTTCTTC

abundance: -
d_gene: -
j_gene: TRBJ2-7
v_gene: TRBV27
CDR3aa: CASSPRDKYTHREYF
CDR3nt: TGTGCCAGCAGTCCTCGGGACAAGTATACTCACCGAGAGTACTTC

abundance: -
d_gene: -
j_gene: TRBJ1-6
v_gene: TRBV4-3
CDR3aa: CASSGVRWPNSPLHF
CDR3nt: TGCGCCAGCAGCGGGGTACGGTGGCCCAATTCACCCCTCCACTTT

abundance: -
d_gene: TRBD1
j_gene: TRBJ1-2
v_gene: TRBV5-1
CDR3aa: CASRQGGNYGYTF
CDR3nt: TGCGCCAGCAGGCAGGGGGGTAACTATGGCTACACCTTC

abundance: -
d_gene: -
j_gene: TRBJ1-2
v_gene: TRBV10-3
CDR3aa: CAITPREGYGYTF
CDR3nt: TGTGCCATCACACCCAGGGAGGGCTATGGCTACACCTTC

abundance: -
d_gene: TRBD1
j_gene: TRBJ1-2
v_gene: TRBV9
CDR3aa: CASSRQGTRGYTF
CDR3nt: TGTGCCAGCAGTCGACAGGGGACTCGGGGCTACACCTTC

abundance: -
d_gene: -
j_gene: TRBJ2-1
v_gene: TRBV10-3
CDR3aa: CAISEFVTEGYNEQFF
CDR3nt: TGTGCCATCAGTGAGTTCGTGACAGAGGGGTACAATGAGCAGTTCTTC

abundance: -
d_gene: -
j_gene: TRBJ2-5
v_gene: TRBV3-1
CDR3aa: CASSVTGLGGETQYF
CDR3nt: TGTGCCAGCAGCGTCACGGGCCTCGGTGGAGAGACCCAGTACTTC

abundance: -
d_gene: -
j_gene: TRBJ2-7
v_gene: TRBV5-5
CDR3aa: CASSRIAVPPSYEQYF
CDR3nt: TGTGCCAGCAGCAGGATAGCGGTCCCGCCTTCCTACGAGCAGTACTTC

abundance: -
d_gene: TRBD1
j_gene: TRBJ1-1
v_gene: TRBV11-2
CDR3aa: CASSSRGGRGHTEAFF
CDR3nt: TGTGCCAGCAGCTCCCGGGGGGGCAGGGGGCACACTGAAGCTTTCTTT

abundance: -
d_gene: TRBD2
j_gene: TRBJ2-7
v_gene: TRBV29-1
CDR3aa: CSVWVQGGYEQYF
CDR3nt: TGCAGCGTTTGGGTCCAGGGAGGGTACGAGCAGTACTTC

abundance: -
d_gene: -
j_gene: TRBJ2-1
v_gene: TRBV6-2/TRBV6-3
CDR3aa: CASRGTRVYNEQFF
CDR3nt: TGTGCCAGCAGAGGGACTCGCGTCTACAATGAGCAGTTCTTC

abundance: -
d_gene: -
j_gene: TRBJ2-3
v_gene: TRBV24-1
CDR3aa: CATSDPRVLSGTDTQYF
CDR3nt: TGTGCCACCAGTGATCCCCGGGTCCTCAGCGGAACAGATACGCAGTATTTT

abundance: -
d_gene: -
j_gene: TRBJ2-1
v_gene: TRBV3-1
CDR3aa: CASSQVWRNQQFF
CDR3nt: TGTGCCAGCAGCCAAGTGTGGCGCAACCAGCAGTTCTTC

abundance: -
d_gene: -
j_gene: TRBJ2-3
v_gene: TRBV3-1
CDR3aa: CASGTRLYTDTQYF
CDR3nt: TGTGCCAGCGGAACCCGGCTTTACACAGATACGCAGTATTTT

abundance: few
d_gene: -
j_gene: TRBJ1-2
v_gene: TRBV6-5
CDR3aa: CASSYGGGDGYTF
CDR3nt: TGTGCCAGCAGTTACGGGGGGGGTGATGGCTACACCTTC

abundance: few
d_gene: TRBD1
j_gene: TRBJ2-4
v_gene: TRBV7-2
CDR3aa: CASSLRQGVNIQYF
CDR3nt: TGTGCCAGCAGCTTACGACAGGGAGTAAACATTCAGTACTTC

abundance: few
d_gene: TRBD2
j_gene: TRBJ2-1
v_gene: TRBV20-1
CDR3aa: CSARARGSSSYNEQFF
CDR3nt: TGCAGTGCTAGAGCTCGCGGGAGTAGCTCCTACAATGAGCAGTTCTTC

abundance: -
d_gene: -
j_gene: TRBJ2-1
v_gene: TRBV6-5
CDR3aa: CASSSNLYNEQFF
CDR3nt: TGTGCCAGCAGTTCCAATCTATACAATGAGCAGTTCTTC

abundance: -
d_gene: -
j_gene: TRBJ2-2
v_gene: TRBV6-2/TRBV6-3
CDR3aa: CASSHYPGELFF
CDR3nt: TGTGCCAGCAGCCACTATCCCGGGGAGCTGTTTTTT

abundance: -
d_gene: TRBD2
j_gene: TRBJ2-7
v_gene: TRBV27
CDR3aa: CASSLSSLAGAYEQYF
CDR3nt: TGTGCCAGCAGTTTATCGTCATTAGCGGGAGCCTACGAGCAGTACTTC

abundance: -
d_gene: -
j_gene: TRBJ1-2
v_gene: TRBV6-2/TRBV6-3
CDR3aa: CASSYSRTTNNGYTF
CDR3nt: TGTGCCAGCAGTTACTCCAGAACTACTAACAATGGCTACACCTTC

abundance: -
d_gene: TRBD1
j_gene: TRBJ1-4
v_gene: TRBV27
CDR3aa: CASSNRQGPTNEKLFF
CDR3nt: TGTGCCAGCAGTAACCGACAGGGACCAACTAATGAAAAACTGTTTTTT

abundance: few
d_gene: -
j_gene: TRBJ2-1
v_gene: TRBV20-1
CDR3aa: CSARGNNEQFF
CDR3nt: TGCAGTGCTAGAGGTAACAATGAGCAGTTCTTC

abundance: many
d_gene: -
j_gene: TRBJ2-3
v_gene: TRBV6-4
CDR3aa: CASSDSPTDTQYF
CDR3nt: TGTGCCAGCAGTGACTCGCCCACAGATACGCAGTATTTT

abundance: -
d_gene: -
j_gene: TRBJ2-7
v_gene: TRBV20-1
CDR3aa: CSALTRGEQYF
CDR3nt: TGCAGTGCACTCACTCGTGGCGAGCAGTACTTC

abundance: -
d_gene: TRBD2
j_gene: TRBJ2-1
v_gene: TRBV7-2
CDR3aa: CASSLVGSGSPHEQFF
CDR3nt: TGTGCCAGCAGCTTAGTCGGCAGCGGGAGTCCCCATGAGCAGTTCTTC

abundance: -
d_gene: -
j_gene: TRBJ2-7
v_gene: TRBV30
CDR3aa: CAWSVADGNEQYF
CDR3nt: TGTGCCTGGAGTGTGGCGGACGGCAACGAGCAGTACTTC

abundance: -
d_gene: -
j_gene: TRBJ1-2
v_gene: TRBV28
CDR3aa: CASSQTGVRYGYTF
CDR3nt: TGTGCCAGCAGCCAGACAGGTGTTCGGTATGGCTACACCTTC

abundance: -
d_gene: -
j_gene: TRBJ2-3
v_gene: TRBV12-3/TRBV12-4
CDR3aa: CASTTHPDTQYF
CDR3nt: TGTGCCAGCACCACTCACCCAGATACGCAGTATTTT

abundance: -
d_gene: -
j_gene: TRBJ2-7
v_gene: TRBV29-1
CDR3aa: CSVQGRLVGEQYF
CDR3nt: TGCAGCGTTCAGGGGCGGTTGGTCGGCGAGCAGTACTTC

abundance: -
d_gene: -
j_gene: TRBJ1-2
v_gene: TRBV3-1
CDR3aa: CASSRRTNYGYTF
CDR3nt: TGTGCCAGCAGCCGGCGGACTAACTATGGCTACACCTTC

abundance: once
d_gene: TRBD1
j_gene: TRBJ2-3
v_gene: TRBV6-1
CDR3aa: CASTAGQVSTDTQYF
CDR3nt: TGTGCCAGCACCGCGGGACAGGTTAGCACAGATACGCAGTATTTT

abundance: few
d_gene: -
j_gene: TRBJ1-1
v_gene: TRBV7-2
CDR3aa: CASSLDGGPTEAFF
CDR3nt: TGTGCCAGCAGCTTAGATGGAGGGCCCACTGAAGCTTTCTTT

abundance: few
d_gene: TRBD1
j_gene: TRBJ2-5
v_gene: TRBV12-3/TRBV12-4
CDR3aa: CASSTGQGRYF
CDR3nt: TGTGCCAGCAGCACCGGACAGGGGCGGTACTTC

abundance: few
d_gene: -
j_gene: TRBJ1-4
v_gene: TRBV4-3
CDR3aa: CASSQVGSLTLNEKLFF
CDR3nt: TGCGCCAGCAGCCAAGTGGGGAGTCTAACCCTTAATGAAAAACTGTTTTTT

abundance: -
d_gene: -
j_gene: TRBJ2-7
v_gene: TRBV11-1
CDR3aa: CASSLPLWSVNYEQYF
CDR3nt: TGTGCCAGCAGCTTACCCCTATGGTCCGTAAACTACGAGCAGTACTTC

abundance: -
d_gene: -
j_gene: TRBJ2-5
v_gene: TRBV27
CDR3aa: CASSLLDRQGTQYF
CDR3nt: TGTGCCAGCAGTTTGCTAGACAGACAAGGGACCCAGTACTTC

abundance: -
d_gene: TRBD2
j_gene: TRBJ2-3
v_gene: TRBV7-3
CDR3aa: CASSLIAAGVRHTQYF
CDR3nt: TGTGCCAGCAGCTTAATAGCAGCGGGAGTAAGGCATACGCAGTATTTT

abundance: -
d_gene: -
j_gene: TRBJ1-1
v_gene: TRBV5-1
CDR3aa: CASSYSQFNTEAFF
CDR3nt: TGCGCCAGCAGCTACAGCCAGTTTAACACTGAAGCTTTCTTT

abundance: -
d_gene: -
j_gene: TRBJ1-2
v_gene: TRBV9
CDR3aa: CASFGSSGGYTF
CDR3nt: TGTGCTAGTTTCGGCTCCTCAGGTGGCTACACCTTC